Listed below are T cell receptor beta chains from one sample, sequenced in a study of CD8 T cells in Susac syndrome. TCRdb recomputed calls from the immunoSEQ multiplex PCR reads with MiXCR, one row per CDR3 protein. The sample has about 300,000 distinct CDR3 sequences, roughly 94% seen once. The sequenced sample was CD4+ T cells from PBMCs. The origin of the receptors is a human donor with multiple sclerosis. CDR3s include the opening cysteine and the closing phenylalanine or tryptophan. Each record gives: CDR3 DNA, CDR3 protein, D gene, clone size, V gene, CDR3 length, J gene. The D gene is left open where the match is weak. Clone size, where shown, is once, few, many, or a class for clones that have expanded.

DNA: TGTGCCACCTCACTTGGGGACAGTCGCGATACGCAGTATTTT
CDR3: CATSLGDSRDTQYF
D: TRBD1
size: NA
V: TRBV28
length: 14
J: TRBJ2-3

DNA: TGTGCCAGCTCGACACACCCCCCCGAAGGGACGCCGCAGTATTTT
CDR3: CASSTHPPEGTPQYF
D: NA
size: NA
V: TRBV18
length: 15
J: TRBJ2-3

DNA: TGTGCCAGCAGCTTGGCAGGAAACACCGGGGAGCTGTTTTTT
CDR3: CASSLAGNTGELFF
D: NA
size: few
V: TRBV5-4
length: 14
J: TRBJ2-2

DNA: TGCGCCAGCACACTAGCGGGGGGGCCCAATGAGCAGTTCTTC
CDR3: CASTLAGGPNEQFF
D: TRBD2
size: NA
V: TRBV10-2
length: 14
J: TRBJ2-1

DNA: TGTGCCAGCTCACCGACAGGGAGCAACACTGAAGCTTTCTTT
CDR3: CASSPTGSNTEAFF
D: TRBD1
size: NA
V: TRBV18
length: 14
J: TRBJ1-1

DNA: TGTGCCAGCATGGGGGTTACCCGGAACACTGAAGCTTTCTTT
CDR3: CASMGVTRNTEAFF
D: NA
size: NA
V: TRBV27
length: 14
J: TRBJ1-1

DNA: TGCAGCGTTGCGCCCAACCGGGCCCACCGAGGCTACACCTTC
CDR3: CSVAPNRAHRGYTF
D: NA
size: NA
V: TRBV29-1
length: 14
J: TRBJ1-2

DNA: TGCAGCGTTACGGCGGGGGGCACTGAAGCTTTCTTT
CDR3: CSVTAGGTEAFF
D: NA
size: NA
V: TRBV29-1
length: 12
J: TRBJ1-1

DNA: TGTGCCAGCAGTCACGGGGCCCGTGGGGGTTCACCCCTCCACTTT
CDR3: CASSHGARGGSPLHF
D: NA
size: NA
V: TRBV12-3/TRBV12-4
length: 15
J: TRBJ1-6

DNA: TGTGCCAGTAGCGTCGGGAAGTCTGGGGCCAACGTCCTGACTTTC
CDR3: CASSVGKSGANVLTF
D: NA
size: NA
V: TRBV19
length: 15
J: TRBJ2-6